This T cell receptor beta chain was sequenced during a study of neurological immune-mediated disorders. Time point defined: longitudinal time-point 3. The CDR3 extends over 14 amino acids. Germline V CDR1 and CDR2: SGHTA, FQGNSA. Trimming left V 3 bases short and J 5 bases short, with 11 bases between. Each CDR3 protein gets one entry after TCRdb re-called the 5' RACE reads with MiXCR. The sample has roughly 49,000 distinct CDR3 sequences, roughly an eighth seen once. This clonotype was seen at least ten times. The specimen was PBMCs. The clonotype comes from a male donor with HTLV-1-associated myelopathy (HAM/TSP). The gene calls are TRBV7-2 and TRBJ2-1, with D tentatively TRBD1 (6 bases). The chain's CDR3 is CASSFENRDNEQFF. The DNA of the CDR3 is TGTGCCAGCAGCTTTGAAAACAGGGACAATGAGCAGTTCTTC.